The 15 T cell receptor beta chains below come from one sample, sequenced in a study of lymphopenia after photon versus proton radiotherapy. Libraries were prepared by immunoSEQ multiplex PCR; TCRdb keeps only in-frame clonotypes and omits some of them. The data show 65,000 to 85,000 clones, with 85% to 95% seen just once and 2.2% held by the top ten. Material: peripheral blood, obtained from a patient treated with photon-based radiotherapy. The receptors here all came from a woman aged 40 to 50 with cholangiocarcinoma.

The DNA of the CDR3 is TGTGCCAGCAGCCAACTCCGGGACAGGCGATTTGGCTACACCTTC. Encoded protein: CASSQLRDRRFGYTF. The chain employs TRBV14 and TRBJ1-2; 8 positions agree with TRBD1. Trimming removed 2 bases from V and 7 bases from J; junction bases left unmatched: 9. CDR1 and CDR2 (germline): SGHDN, FVKESK. CDR3 length: 15 amino acids.

A note on this clone: Other DNA sequences in this sample translate to the same CDR3. The chain's CDR3 is CSVEDPGRGWGYGYTF. CDR3 in DNA: TGCAGCGTTGAAGATCCGGGGCGGGGTTGGGGTTATGGCTACACCTTC. This chain joins TRBV29-1 and TRBJ1-2, with D tentatively TRBD1 (5 bases). This CDR3 has 16 residues. The V gene lost 0 bases and the J gene lost 5 bases, with 19 bases spanning the gap. CDR1 and CDR2 (germline): SQVTM, ANQGSEA.

This sequence joins TRBV28 and TRBJ1-2, with unresolved D. Germline values: CDR1 MDHEN, CDR2 SYDVKM. V was cut by 5 bases and J by 2 bases, with 18 bases left in between. This CDR3 has 16 residues. The chain's CDR3 is CASSLTTEGKNYGYTF. The CDR3, as DNA: TGTGCCAGCAGTCTCACAACAGAGGGAAAAAACTATGGCTACACCTTC.

J is TRBJ1-3 and V is TRBV5-1; 9 bases line up with TRBD1. The CDR3 spans 17 residues. Germline V gives CDR1 SGHRS, CDR2 YFSETQ. The V gene end was trimmed by 3 bases and the J gene end by 1 base; junction bases not matched to a gene: 8. CDR3 DNA: TGCGCCAGCAGCTCCACTCCGACAGGGGGATCTGGAAACACCATATATTTT. Translation: CASSSTPTGGSGNTIYF.

The genes are TRBV19 and TRBJ1-1; a possible D gene is TRBD1 (6 bases). This CDR3 is built from 15 residues. CDR1 is LNHDA and CDR2 is SQIVND in the germline V gene (reference sequence). V lost 2 bases and J lost 1, with 11 bases in between. The DNA of the CDR3 is TGTGCCAGTAGTATAAGGGGGGCGCGGAACACTGAAGCTTTCTTT. Translation: CASSIRGARNTEAFF. The complete variable domain, with remaining parts taken from reference TRBV19 and TRBJ1-1, reads DGGITQSPKYLFRKEGQNVTLSCEQNLNHDAMYWYRQDPGQGLRLIYYSQIVNDFQKGDIAEGYSVSREKKESFPLTVTSAQKNPTAFYLCASSIRGARNTEAFFGQGTRLTVV.

This chain connects TRBV28 to TRBJ1-5; D is unclear. Trimming left V 2 bases short and J 6 bases short, with 5 bases between. Germline-derived CDR1 and CDR2 are MDHEN and SYDVKM. The CDR3 is made up of 12 amino acids. The DNA for the CDR3 is TGTGCCAGCAGTTTAATAGGTCAGCCCCAGCATTTT. This sequence encodes CASSLIGQPQHF.

The gene calls are TRBV2 and TRBJ2-2; D could derive from TRBD1 or TRBD2 (6 bases each). Germline loops: CDR1 SNHLY, CDR2 FYNNEI. Trimming removed 4 bases from V and 3 bases from J, with 18 bases in between. CDR3 length: 17 amino acids. CDR3 in DNA: TGTGCCAGCAGTGGGGCCGGGACAAGGGGGGACACCGGGGAGCTGTTTTTT. Translated: CASSGAGTRGDTGELFF.

The chain has TRBV28 and TRBJ1-2; possibly TRBD1 for D (5 bases). V was shortened by 2 bases and J by 3 bases, with 13 bases between the two germline ends. The germline gives CDR1 MDHEN, CDR2 SYDVKM. CDR3 length: 15 amino acids. This chain's CDR3 is CASSLERGADYGYTF. The CDR3 region has the DNA TGTGCCAGCAGTTTAGAAAGGGGCGCAGACTATGGCTACACCTTC.

The rearrangement joins TRBV5-4 to TRBJ2-5; 8 bases are a match to TRBD2. This CDR3 comprises 16 residues. Germline V CDR1 and CDR2: SGHNT, YYREEE (reference sequence). The V and J ends lost 10 bases and 4 bases, in that order; junction bases with no gene match: 18. The CDR3 region has the DNA TGTGCCGGAGGGAGAACGGGAGGGAGGGCTGGAGAGACCCAGTACTTC. Residues: CAGGRTGGRAGETQYF.

The chain couples TRBV4-3 to TRBJ2-1; TRBD1 matches 8 bases. V lost 0 bases and J lost 9; bases outside the gene matches: 7. Germline CDR1 is LGHNA and CDR2 is YSLEER. The CDR3 extends over 15 amino acids. CDR3 in DNA: TGCGCCAGCAGCCAAGATATGGACAGGGCGGCTGAGCAGTTCTTC. Its protein is CASSQDMDRAAEQFF.

The V and J genes are TRBV30 and TRBJ2-7; 11 nucleotides align to TRBD1. CDR3 size: 14 residues. After removal of 4 bases from V and 4 bases from J, the junction contained 6 bases not matched to a gene. Germline CDR1 GTSNPN, CDR2 SVGIG (reference sequence). CDR3: CAWMGGQGVYEQYF. The CDR3 nucleotides are TGTGCCTGGATGGGGGGACAGGGGGTTTACGAGCAGTACTTC.

This clone has just a few counts. V is TRBV14 and J is TRBJ2-3, with 7 nucleotides matching TRBD2. Germline loops: CDR1 SGHDN, CDR2 FVKESK. This CDR3 has 15 residues. The V segment lost 4 bases and the J segment 2 bases; nucleotides outside the gene matches: 6. CDR3 bases: TGTGCCAGCAGCCCCAGCGGGGCGAACACAGATACGCAGTATTTT. It yields the protein CASSPSGANTDTQYF.

The rearrangement joins TRBV13 to TRBJ1-6; D unclear. The CDR3 sequence is 14 residues long. Germline CDR1 PRHDT, CDR2 FYEKMQ (reference sequence). Trimming took 6 bases from V and 7 from J, leaving 13 bases between them. CDR3 region: CASRSIGTNSPLHF. In DNA, the CDR3 is TGTGCCAGCAGATCTATAGGTACCAATTCACCCCTCCACTTT. The complete variable domain, with remaining parts taken from reference TRBV13 and TRBJ1-6, reads AAGVIQSPRHLIKEKRETATLKCYPIPRHDTVYWYQQGPGQDPQFLISFYEKMQSDKGSIPDRFSAQQFSDYHSELNMSSLELGDSALYFCASRSIGTNSPLHFGNGTRLTVT.

This clone was observed once. The V gene is TRBV5-1, the J gene TRBJ2-3; D remains ambiguous. Germline CDR1 reads SGHRS; CDR2 reads YFSETQ. The V end lost 0 bases, the J end lost 4 bases, and 6 bases lay between the germline ends. The CDR3 loop spans 13 amino acids. The CDR3 sequence is CASSLGPPDTQYF. The CDR3 region has the DNA TGCGCCAGCAGCTTGGGCCCCCCAGATACGCAGTATTTT.

On this clone itself: Additional DNA sequences in this sample encode the identical CDR3. The V and J genes are TRBV7-2 and TRBJ1-2, with a possible D match to TRBD1 (5 bases). The length of the CDR3 is 13 residues. V lost 5 bases, J lost 2 bases, and 9 bases lay in between. Germline CDR1 is SGHTA and CDR2 is FQGNSA. CDR3 region: CASSPQENYGYTF. Written as DNA, the CDR3 is TGTGCCAGCAGCCCACAGGAGAACTATGGCTACACCTTC.